The entry below gives a single TCR beta chain sequence along with its context. Its antigen target is currently unknown. Base quality data are lacking; no much larger clone is found one base away. These data are taken from a study of vaccination and CD4 T cells after COVID-19 (dated by TCRdb to the early 2020s). Notes on the research overall: Convalescent patients had a positive SARS-CoV-2 result on nasal swab PCR, and of these patients, several had mild disease and one had severe disease. The convalescent cohort comprised six males and four females, including two Hispanic individuals, seven Caucasians, two Asians and one multiracial person. Two doses of either the Pfizer-BioNTech BNT162b2 vaccine (n=8) or the Moderna mRNA-1273 vaccine (n=2) were administered to participants. Post-COVID blood samples were collected from convalescent patients a median of around 100 days after diagnosis, with a range of about 35 to 170 days. Post-vaccine blood samples were collected a median of about 11 weeks after the second vaccine dose, ranging from roughly 13 to 241 days. Overlapping spike peptide pools from SARS-CoV-2 and from the common cold coronaviruses HCoV-NL63, HCoV-OC43 and HCoV-229E were used as culture stimuli. Control cultures used a CEFX viral epitope pool as positive control, an HIV-1 Nef peptide pool as negative control, or no peptide. In 9 to 11 COVID-19 convalescent patients and 4 infection-naive healthy vaccine recipients, researchers compared the spike-specific CD4+ TCR repertoire from before mRNA vaccination with the repertoire from after.

Cut back by 3 bases and 8 bases, the V and J ends lie 19 bases apart. For CDR1 and CDR2, the germline V gene (reference sequence) lists DFQATT and SNEGSKA. Spanning cysteine to phenylalanine, the CDR3 consists of 14 amino acids. Here the CDR3 DNA is all that survives: 42 bases in frame from base 1. Overall study results and their limits: Of the vaccine-specific clones in convalescent patients, 304 of 307, or nearly all, reacted only to SARS-CoV-2 spike and did not cross-react with common cold coronaviruses. Relatively few convalescent patients were included in the study, and early timepoints after natural infection were not analyzed. Although the median number of SARS-CoV-2-reactive clonotypes went up from 20 to 25 after infection to about 38 after vaccination, the increase was not significant. In convalescent patients, a median roughly 87% of post-vaccine SARS-CoV-2-reactive clones were detected only after vaccination, and vaccine-specific priming was suggested by this finding.

To prepare the library, PCR was applied. TCR sequencing of DNA from cultured CD4+ T cells used the Oncomine TCR Beta short-read assay at the Johns Hopkins FTIC core. Genomic DNA was extracted from the cultured CD4+ T cells with the QIAamp micro DNA kit. Oncomine TCR Beta libraries made from cultured CD4+ T cells were pooled using unique dual indexes and sequenced on an Illumina iSeq 100. The original methods were these. Non-productive sequences were filtered out, and CDR3s that did not start with C, did not end with F or W, or were shorter than 7 amino acids were discarded. Antigen-specific clonotypes were identified using the MANAFEST web application through comparison of peptide-stimulated wells with reference and other culture wells. To be called positive, a clone needed an FDR below 0.05, an odds ratio above 5, and a productive frequency above 0.1% in at least two of three replicate wells. Clonotypes that were significantly expanded in both SARS-CoV-2 spike wells and at least one common cold coronavirus spike condition were defined as cross-reactive. Using R version 3.6.1, CDR3 homology was evaluated through Levenshtein distances (stringdist) along with unrooted phylogenetic trees (ape). The public reads were quality trimmed at Q25 with fastp and then assembled into clones with MiXCR by TCRdb, keeping productive beta chains. Each record represents a unique CDR3 protein, reported with the most common genes and DNA among its rows. The V and J calls were determined by TCRdb, not by the authors. This sample gives fewer than 25,000 distinct CDR3 sequences in total; 45% to 50% of them show up just once. The ten largest clones take up 6.1% of the sample.

The treatment or condition label here, explained by the study, means: roughly 10-day PBMC culture with coronavirus spike peptide pools or control peptides (ViraFEST assay). The ViraFEST assay was used in the study, in which antigen-specific T cells were expanded with peptide pools and expanded clonotypes were subsequently identified by TCR sequencing. Positive SARS-CoV-2 PCR tests in the convalescent patients dated from March to December 2020, before Alpha, Beta and Delta variants emerged in the United States. Each well held around 2.1 million PBMCs cultured with around 10 ug/ml peptide pools in IMDM containing approximately 5% human AB serum and roughly 10 IU/ml IL-2. Half of the culture medium was replaced with fresh IL-2-containing medium on days 3 and 7. After 9 to 10 days of culture, CD4+ T cells were isolated by negative selection using the EasySep CD4+ T cell isolation kit. PBMCs were separated from whole blood using Ficoll-Paque Plus gradient centrifugation and then either used fresh or cryopreserved at -140C. In general, triplicate wells were set up for every culture condition.

The source is a human donor who had recovered from COVID-19. The rearrangement joined TRBV20-1 to TRBJ1-1; no D gene is confidently identified. Material for sequencing was CD4+ T cells from blood, cultured in vitro. The CDR3 here reads CSARVITDRAEAFF. The nucleotides read TGCAGTGCTAGGGTAATTACAGATCGGGCCGAAGCTTTCTTT.